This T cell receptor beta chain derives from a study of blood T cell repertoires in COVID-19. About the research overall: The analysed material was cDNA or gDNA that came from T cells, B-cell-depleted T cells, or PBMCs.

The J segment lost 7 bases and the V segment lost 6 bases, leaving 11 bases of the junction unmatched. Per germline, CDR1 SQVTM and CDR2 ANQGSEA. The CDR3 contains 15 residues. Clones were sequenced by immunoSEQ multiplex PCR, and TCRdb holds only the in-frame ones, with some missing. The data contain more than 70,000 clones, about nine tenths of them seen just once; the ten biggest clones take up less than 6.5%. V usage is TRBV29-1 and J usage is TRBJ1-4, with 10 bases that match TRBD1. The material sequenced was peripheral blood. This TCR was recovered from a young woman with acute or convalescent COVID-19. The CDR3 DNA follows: TGCAGCGTAGGATTTGACAGGGGGCGGGCTGAAAAACTGTTTTTT. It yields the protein CSVGFDRGRAEKLFF.